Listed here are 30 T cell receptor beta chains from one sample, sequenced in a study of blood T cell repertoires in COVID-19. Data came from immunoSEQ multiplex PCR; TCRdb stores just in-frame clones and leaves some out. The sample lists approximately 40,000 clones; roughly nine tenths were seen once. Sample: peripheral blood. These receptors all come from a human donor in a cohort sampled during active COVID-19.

In nucleotides, the CDR3 is TGTGCCAGCAGCGTAGGACTAGCGCAGAGCACAGATACGCAGTATTTT. It translates to CASSVGLAQSTDTQYF. This sequence joins TRBV9 and TRBJ2-3; 8 bases agree with TRBD2. Looked up from germline, CDR1 is SGDLS and CDR2 is YYNGEE. The CDR3 contains 16 residues. V lost 0 bases to trimming and J lost 0 bases; unmatched junction nucleotides: 3.

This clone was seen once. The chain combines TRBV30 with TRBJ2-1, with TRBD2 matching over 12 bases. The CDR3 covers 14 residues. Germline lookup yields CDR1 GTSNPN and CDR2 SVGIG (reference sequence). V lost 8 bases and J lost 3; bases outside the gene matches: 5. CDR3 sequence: CAIRLAGDYNEQFF. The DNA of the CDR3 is TGTGCCATAAGACTAGCGGGAGACTACAATGAGCAGTTCTTC.

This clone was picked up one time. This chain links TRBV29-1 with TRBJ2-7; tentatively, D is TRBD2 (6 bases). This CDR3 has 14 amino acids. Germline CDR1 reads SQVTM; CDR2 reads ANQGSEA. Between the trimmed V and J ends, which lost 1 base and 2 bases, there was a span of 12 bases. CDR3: CSVEGGTVTYEQYF. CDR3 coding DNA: TGCAGCGTTGAAGGCGGGACGGTAACCTACGAGCAGTACTTC.

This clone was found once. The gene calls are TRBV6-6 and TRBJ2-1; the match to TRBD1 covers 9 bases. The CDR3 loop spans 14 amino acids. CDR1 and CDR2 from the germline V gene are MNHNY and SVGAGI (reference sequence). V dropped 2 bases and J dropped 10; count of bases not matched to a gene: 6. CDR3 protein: CASSYRDRANEQFF. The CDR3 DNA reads TGTGCCAGCAGTTACAGGGACAGGGCCAACGAGCAGTTCTTC.

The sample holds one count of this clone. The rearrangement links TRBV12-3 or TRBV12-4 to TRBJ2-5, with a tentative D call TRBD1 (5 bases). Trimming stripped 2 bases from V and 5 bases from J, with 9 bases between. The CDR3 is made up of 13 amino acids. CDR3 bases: TGTGCCAGCAGTTTATTGGGGCTGGAGACCCAGTACTTC. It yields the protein CASSLLGLETQYF.

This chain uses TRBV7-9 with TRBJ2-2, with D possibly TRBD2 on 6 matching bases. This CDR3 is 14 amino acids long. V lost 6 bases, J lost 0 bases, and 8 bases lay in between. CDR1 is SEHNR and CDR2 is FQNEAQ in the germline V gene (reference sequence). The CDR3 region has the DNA TGTGCCAGCAGGGGGACTTCGAACACCGGGGAGCTGTTTTTT. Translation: CASRGTSNTGELFF.

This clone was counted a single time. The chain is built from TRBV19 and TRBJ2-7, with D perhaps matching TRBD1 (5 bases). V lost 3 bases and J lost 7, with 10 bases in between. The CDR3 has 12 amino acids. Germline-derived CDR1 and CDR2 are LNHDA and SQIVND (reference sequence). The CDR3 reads CASSIGAREQYF. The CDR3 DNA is TGTGCCAGTAGTATTGGGGCAAGGGAGCAGTACTTC.

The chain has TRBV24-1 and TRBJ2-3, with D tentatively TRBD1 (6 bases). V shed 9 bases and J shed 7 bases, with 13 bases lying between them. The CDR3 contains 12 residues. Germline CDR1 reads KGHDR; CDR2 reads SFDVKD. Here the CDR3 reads CATSEQGNTQYF. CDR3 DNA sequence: TGTGCCACCTCAGAACAGGGAAATACGCAGTATTTT.

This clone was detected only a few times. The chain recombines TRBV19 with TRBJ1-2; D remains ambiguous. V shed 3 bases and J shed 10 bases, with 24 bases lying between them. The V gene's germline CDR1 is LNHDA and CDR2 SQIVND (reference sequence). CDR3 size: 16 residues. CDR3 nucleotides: TGTGCCAGTAGTATCGGACTAACCGGTTACATATTTGACTACACCTTC. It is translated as CASSIGLTGYIFDYTF.

The DNA of the CDR3 is TGTGCCAGCAGCCGTACAGGGGGCTTCCCTAACTATGGCTACACCTTC. Its translation: CASSRTGGFPNYGYTF. The V and J genes are TRBV5-4 and TRBJ1-2, with 9 nucleotides matching TRBD1. The junction had 7 bases not matched to a gene; V was cut back by 4 bases and J by 0 bases. The germline gives CDR1 SGHNT, CDR2 YYREEE (reference sequence). The length of the CDR3 is 16 residues.

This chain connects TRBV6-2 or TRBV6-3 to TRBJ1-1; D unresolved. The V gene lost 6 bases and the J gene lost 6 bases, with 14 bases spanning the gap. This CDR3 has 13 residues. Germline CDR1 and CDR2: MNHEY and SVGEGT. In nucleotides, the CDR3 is TGTGCCAGCAGCTATTATGAATACTCTGAAGCTTTCTTT. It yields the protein CASSYYEYSEAFF.

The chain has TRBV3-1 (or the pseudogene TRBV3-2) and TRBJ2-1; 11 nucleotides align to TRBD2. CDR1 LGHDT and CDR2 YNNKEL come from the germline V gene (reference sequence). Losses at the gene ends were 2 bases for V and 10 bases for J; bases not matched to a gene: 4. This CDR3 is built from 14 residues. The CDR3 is CASSQHGTSGEQFF. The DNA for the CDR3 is TGTGCCAGCAGCCAACACGGGACTAGCGGCGAGCAGTTCTTC.

CDR3 region: CASSVQRGASPDTGELFF. Here the CDR3 DNA reads TGTGCCAGCAGCGTACAGCGGGGGGCTTCTCCGGACACCGGGGAGCTGTTTTTT. The chain uses TRBV9 and TRBJ2-2; 9 nucleotides agree with TRBD2. The junction had 10 bases not matched to a gene; V was cut back by 1 base and J by 3 bases. Germline assignment: CDR1 SGDLS and CDR2 YYNGEE. The CDR3 length is 18 residues.

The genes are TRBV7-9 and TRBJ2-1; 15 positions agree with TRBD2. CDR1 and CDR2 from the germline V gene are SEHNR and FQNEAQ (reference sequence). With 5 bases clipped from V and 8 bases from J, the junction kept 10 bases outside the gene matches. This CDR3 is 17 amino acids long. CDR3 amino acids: CASSPGTSGRRKDEQFF. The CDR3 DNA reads TGTGCCAGCAGCCCAGGGACTAGCGGGAGGAGGAAGGATGAGCAGTTCTTC. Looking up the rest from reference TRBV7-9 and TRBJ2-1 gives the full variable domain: DTGVSQNPRHKITKRGQNVTFRCDPISEHNRLYWYRQTLGQGPEFLTYFQNEAQLEKSRLLSDRFSAERPKGSFSTLEIQRTEQGDSAMYLCASSPGTSGRRKDEQFFGPGTRLTVL.

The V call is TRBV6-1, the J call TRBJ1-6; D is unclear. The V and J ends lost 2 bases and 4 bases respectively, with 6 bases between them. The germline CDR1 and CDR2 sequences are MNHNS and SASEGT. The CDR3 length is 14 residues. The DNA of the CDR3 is TGTGCCAGCAGTGAATCGTTATATAATTCACCCCTCCACTTT. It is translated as CASSESLYNSPLHF.

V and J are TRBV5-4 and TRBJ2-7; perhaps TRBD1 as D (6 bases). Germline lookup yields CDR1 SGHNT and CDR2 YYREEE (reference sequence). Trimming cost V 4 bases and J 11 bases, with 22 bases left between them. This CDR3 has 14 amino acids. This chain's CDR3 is CASSMGTSTEGEYF. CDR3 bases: TGTGCCAGCAGCATGGGGACATCTACGGAAGGGGAGTACTTC.

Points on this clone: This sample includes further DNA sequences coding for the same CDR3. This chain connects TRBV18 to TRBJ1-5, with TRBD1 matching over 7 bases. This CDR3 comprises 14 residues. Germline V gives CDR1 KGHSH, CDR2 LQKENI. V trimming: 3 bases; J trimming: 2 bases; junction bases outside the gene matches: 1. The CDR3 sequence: CASSPQGGNQPQHF. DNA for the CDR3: TGTGCCAGCTCACCCCAGGGGGGCAATCAGCCCCAGCATTTT.

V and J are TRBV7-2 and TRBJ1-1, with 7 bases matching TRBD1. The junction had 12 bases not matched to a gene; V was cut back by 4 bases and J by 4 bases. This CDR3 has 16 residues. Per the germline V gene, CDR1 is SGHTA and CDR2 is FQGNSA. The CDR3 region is CASSWAELGGGTEAFF. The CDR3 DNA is TGTGCCAGCAGCTGGGCCGAACTAGGGGGCGGCACTGAAGCTTTCTTT.

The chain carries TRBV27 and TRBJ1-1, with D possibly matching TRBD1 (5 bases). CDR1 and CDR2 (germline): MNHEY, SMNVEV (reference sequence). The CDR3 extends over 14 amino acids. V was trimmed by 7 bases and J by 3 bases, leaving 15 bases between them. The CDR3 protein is CASTTGGTYTEAFF. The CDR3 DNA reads TGTGCCAGCACCACCGGGGGAACTTACACTGAAGCTTTCTTT.

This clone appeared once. The CDR3 region is CASSKGDRDNSPLHF. The CDR3 nucleotides are TGTGCCAGCAGTAAGGGGGATAGAGATAATTCACCCCTCCACTTT. The chain employs TRBV28 and TRBJ1-6; possibly TRBD1 for D (6 bases). This CDR3 is built from 15 residues. Per germline, CDR1 MDHEN and CDR2 SYDVKM. With 5 bases removed from V and 5 bases from J, the gap between germline ends came to 13 bases.

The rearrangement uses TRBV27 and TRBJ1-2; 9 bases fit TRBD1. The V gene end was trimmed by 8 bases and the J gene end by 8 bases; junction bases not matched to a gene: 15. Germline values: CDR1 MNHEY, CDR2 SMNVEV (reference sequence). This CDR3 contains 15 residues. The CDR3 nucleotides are TGTGCCAGCGGGTTCCCATCACAGGGGGCTCGAGGCTACACCTTC. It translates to CASGFPSQGARGYTF.

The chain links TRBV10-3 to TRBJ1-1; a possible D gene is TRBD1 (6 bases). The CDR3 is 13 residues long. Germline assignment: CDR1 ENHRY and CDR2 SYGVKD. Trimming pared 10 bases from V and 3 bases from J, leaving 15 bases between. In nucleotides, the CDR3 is TGTGCCACGAACCCGAGACAGGACACTGAAGCTTTCTTT. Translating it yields CATNPRQDTEAFF.

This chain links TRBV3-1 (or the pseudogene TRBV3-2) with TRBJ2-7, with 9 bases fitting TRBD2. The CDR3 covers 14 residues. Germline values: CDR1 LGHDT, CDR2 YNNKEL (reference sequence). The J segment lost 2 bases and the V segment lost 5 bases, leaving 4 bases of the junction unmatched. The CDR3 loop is CASSSSGNTYEQYF. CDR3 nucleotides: TGTGCCAGCAGCTCTAGCGGGAACACCTACGAGCAGTACTTC.

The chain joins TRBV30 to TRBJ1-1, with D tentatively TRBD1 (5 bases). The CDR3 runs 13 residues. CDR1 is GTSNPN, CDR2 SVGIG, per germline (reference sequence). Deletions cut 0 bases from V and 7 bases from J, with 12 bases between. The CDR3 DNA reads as TGTGCCTGGAGTGTACGACAGCTGGGTGAAGCTTTCTTT. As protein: CAWSVRQLGEAFF.

CDR3 sequence: CASSLEAGGPNNEQFF. DNA of the CDR3: TGTGCCAGCAGCTTAGAAGCGGGGGGGCCAAACAATGAGCAGTTCTTC. V is TRBV7-8 and J is TRBJ2-1, with 10 bases lining up with TRBD2. The V gene's germline CDR1 is SGHVS and CDR2 FQNEAQ. V lost 1 base to trimming and J lost 5 bases; unmatched junction nucleotides: 5. This CDR3 comprises 16 residues.

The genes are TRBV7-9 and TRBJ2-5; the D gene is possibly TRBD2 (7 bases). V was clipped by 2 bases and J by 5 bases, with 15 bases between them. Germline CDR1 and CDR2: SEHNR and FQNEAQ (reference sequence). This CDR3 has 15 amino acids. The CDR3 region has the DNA TGTGCCAGCAGCTTATTCGGGGGGCAGGGGGAGACCCAGTACTTC. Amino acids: CASSLFGGQGETQYF.

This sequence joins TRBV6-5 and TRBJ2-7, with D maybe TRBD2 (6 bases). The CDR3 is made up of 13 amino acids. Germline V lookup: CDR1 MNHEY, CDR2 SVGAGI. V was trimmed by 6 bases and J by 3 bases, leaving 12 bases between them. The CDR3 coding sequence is TGTGCCAGCAGCGCGGAGGGCGGCTACGAGCAGTACTTC. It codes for CASSAEGGYEQYF.

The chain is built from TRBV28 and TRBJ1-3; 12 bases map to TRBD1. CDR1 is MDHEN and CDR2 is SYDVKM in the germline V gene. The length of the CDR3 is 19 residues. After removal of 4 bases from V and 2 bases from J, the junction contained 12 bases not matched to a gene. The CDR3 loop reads CASSWGQGAVSPTGNTIYF. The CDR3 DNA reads TGTGCCAGCAGTTGGGGACAGGGGGCTGTATCACCAACTGGAAACACCATATATTTT. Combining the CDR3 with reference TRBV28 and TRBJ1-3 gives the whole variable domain DVKVTQSSRYLVKRTGEKVFLECVQDMDHENMFWYRQDPGLGLRLIYFSYDVKMKEKGDIPEGYSVSREKKERFSLILESASTNQTSMYLCASSWGQGAVSPTGNTIYFGEGSWLTVV.

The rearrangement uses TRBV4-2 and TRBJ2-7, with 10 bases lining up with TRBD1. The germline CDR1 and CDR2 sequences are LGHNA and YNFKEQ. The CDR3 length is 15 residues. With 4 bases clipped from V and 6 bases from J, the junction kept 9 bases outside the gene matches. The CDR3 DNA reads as TGTGCCAGCAGCCCGACAGGGGGCGACTCGGGCGAGCAGTACTTC. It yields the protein CASSPTGGDSGEQYF.

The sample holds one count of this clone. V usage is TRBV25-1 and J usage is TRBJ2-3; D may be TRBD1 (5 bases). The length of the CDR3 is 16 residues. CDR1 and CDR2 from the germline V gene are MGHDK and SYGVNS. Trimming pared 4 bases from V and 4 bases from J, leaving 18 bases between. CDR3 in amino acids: CASSGSFRDLADTQYF. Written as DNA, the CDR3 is TGTGCCAGCAGTGGGTCCTTCAGGGATTTGGCAGATACGCAGTATTTT.